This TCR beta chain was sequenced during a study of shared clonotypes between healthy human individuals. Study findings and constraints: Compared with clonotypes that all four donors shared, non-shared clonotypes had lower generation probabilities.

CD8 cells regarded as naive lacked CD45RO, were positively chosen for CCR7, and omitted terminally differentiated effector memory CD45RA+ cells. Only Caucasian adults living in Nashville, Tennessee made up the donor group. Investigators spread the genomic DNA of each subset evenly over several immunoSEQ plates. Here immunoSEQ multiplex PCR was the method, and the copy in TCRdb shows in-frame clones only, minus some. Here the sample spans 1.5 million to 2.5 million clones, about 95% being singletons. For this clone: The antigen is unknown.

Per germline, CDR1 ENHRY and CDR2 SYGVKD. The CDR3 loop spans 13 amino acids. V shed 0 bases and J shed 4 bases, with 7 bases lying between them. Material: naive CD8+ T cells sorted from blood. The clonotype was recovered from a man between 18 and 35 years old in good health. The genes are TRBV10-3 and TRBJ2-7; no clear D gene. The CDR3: CAISESLRYEQYF. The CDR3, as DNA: TGTGCCATCAGTGAGTCTTTAAGGTACGAGCAGTACTTC.